These T cell receptor beta chains were read from a single sample in a study of blood T cell repertoires in COVID-19. Sequencing used immunoSEQ multiplex PCR; TCRdb keeps in-frame clones, though not all of them. The table includes about 14,000 clones, more than 75% detected once. Sequencing was carried out using peripheral blood. The receptors here all came from a human donor in a cohort sampled during active COVID-19. CDR3s include the opening cysteine and the closing phenylalanine or tryptophan. A D gene is named only where the DNA matches it firmly. Size is stated for part of the rows, as once, few or many counts, or as a class when the clone is expanded.

d_gene: TRBD1; abundance: .; v_gene: TRBV29-1; j_gene: TRBJ1-1; CDR3aa: CSVQQQGNAEAFF; CDR3nt: TGCAGCGTACAACAACAGGGGAACGCTGAAGCTTTCTTT
d_gene: .; abundance: .; v_gene: TRBV18; j_gene: TRBJ1-4; CDR3aa: CASSPPNSATNEKLFF; CDR3nt: TGTGCCAGCTCACCACCAAACAGTGCAACTAATGAAAAACTGTTTTTT
d_gene: TRBD1; abundance: .; v_gene: TRBV28; j_gene: TRBJ1-1; CDR3aa: CASSQTGRSTEAFF; CDR3nt: TGTGCCAGCAGTCAGACAGGGCGGTCCACTGAAGCTTTCTTT
d_gene: .; abundance: .; v_gene: TRBV6-2/TRBV6-3; j_gene: TRBJ2-7; CDR3aa: CASSLAPHEQYF; CDR3nt: TGTGCCAGCAGCCTGGCCCCCCACGAGCAGTACTTC
d_gene: TRBD1; abundance: .; v_gene: TRBV15; j_gene: TRBJ2-3; CDR3aa: CATSRLKTGTDTQYF; CDR3nt: TGTGCCACCAGCAGACTTAAGACAGGGACAGATACGCAGTATTTT
d_gene: .; abundance: .; v_gene: TRBV18; j_gene: TRBJ2-7; CDR3aa: CASSPGSSSEQYF; CDR3nt: TGTGCCAGCTCACCGGGTTCTTCTAGCGAGCAGTACTTC
d_gene: TRBD2; abundance: .; v_gene: TRBV11-2; j_gene: TRBJ2-3; CDR3aa: CASSLVLAGGARDTQYF; CDR3nt: TGTGCCAGCAGCTTAGTCCTAGCGGGAGGGGCACGAGATACGCAGTATTTT
d_gene: TRBD2; abundance: .; v_gene: TRBV30; j_gene: TRBJ2-1; CDR3aa: CARRTSGDNEQFF; CDR3nt: TGTGCCCGTAGGACTAGCGGGGACAATGAGCAGTTCTTC
d_gene: TRBD1; abundance: .; v_gene: TRBV5-6; j_gene: TRBJ1-4; CDR3aa: CASSHYRGLGEKLFF; CDR3nt: TGTGCCAGCAGCCATTACAGGGGGCTCGGGGAAAAACTGTTTTTT
d_gene: .; abundance: few; v_gene: TRBV7-9; j_gene: TRBJ1-3; CDR3aa: CASSTTLGRSGNTIYF; CDR3nt: TGTGCCAGCAGCACCACCTTGGGGCGCTCTGGAAACACCATATATTTT
d_gene: .; abundance: .; v_gene: TRBV7-8; j_gene: TRBJ1-3; CDR3aa: CASSSQGRPTGNTIYF; CDR3nt: TGTGCCAGCAGCTCCCAGGGCAGGCCTACGGGAAACACCATATATTTT
d_gene: TRBD2; abundance: .; v_gene: TRBV7-2; j_gene: TRBJ2-3; CDR3aa: CASGHEGGSSDTQYF; CDR3nt: TGTGCCAGCGGCCACGAAGGCGGGAGCTCAGATACGCAGTATTTT
d_gene: .; abundance: .; v_gene: TRBV16; j_gene: TRBJ2-3; CDR3aa: CASSAEDTDTQYF; CDR3nt: TGTGCCAGCTCTGCTGAGGACACAGATACGCAGTATTTT
d_gene: .; abundance: .; v_gene: TRBV5-4; j_gene: TRBJ1-1; CDR3aa: CASSLLRQADTEAFF; CDR3nt: TGTGCCAGCAGCTTGCTCCGGCAGGCCGACACTGAAGCTTTCTTT
d_gene: .; abundance: .; v_gene: TRBV21-1; j_gene: TRBJ2-5; CDR3aa: CASSPSRTSGGQETQYF; CDR3nt: TGTGCCAGCAGCCCATCAAGGACTAGCGGAGGCCAAGAGACCCAGTACTTC
d_gene: TRBD2; abundance: .; v_gene: TRBV9; j_gene: TRBJ2-7; CDR3aa: CASSVAGTSGTYEQYF; CDR3nt: TGTGCCAGCAGCGTTGCAGGGACTAGCGGTACCTACGAGCAGTACTTC
d_gene: TRBD1; abundance: .; v_gene: TRBV27; j_gene: TRBJ1-2; CDR3aa: CASSLGSSGTGYDGYTF; CDR3nt: TGTGCCAGCAGTTTAGGTTCGTCCGGGACAGGGTATGATGGCTACACCTTC
d_gene: .; abundance: .; v_gene: TRBV5-1; j_gene: TRBJ1-2; CDR3aa: CASSPPGRRGGDGYTF; CDR3nt: TGCGCCAGCAGTCCACCCGGGAGGAGGGGCGGCGATGGCTACACCTTC
d_gene: TRBD2; abundance: .; v_gene: TRBV3-1/TRBV3-2; j_gene: TRBJ2-1; CDR3aa: CASSGTSGANNEQFF; CDR3nt: TGTGCCAGCAGCGGCACTAGCGGGGCCAACAATGAGCAGTTCTTC
d_gene: TRBD2; abundance: once; v_gene: TRBV3-1/TRBV3-2; j_gene: TRBJ2-7; CDR3aa: CASSQRLAGSYEQYF; CDR3nt: TGTGCCAGCAGCCAACGGCTAGCGGGCTCCTACGAGCAGTACTTC
d_gene: .; abundance: once; v_gene: TRBV28; j_gene: TRBJ2-2; CDR3aa: CAADDMTRGELFF; CDR3nt: TGTGCCGCCGACGACATGACCCGCGGGGAGCTGTTTTTT
d_gene: .; abundance: medium-sized; v_gene: TRBV29-1; j_gene: TRBJ2-6; CDR3aa: CSAAILRSSGANVLTF; CDR3nt: TGCAGCGCCGCTATTCTGAGGAGCTCTGGGGCCAACGTCCTGACTTTC
d_gene: .; abundance: .; v_gene: TRBV3-1/TRBV3-2; j_gene: TRBJ2-7; CDR3aa: CASSLSRGAGTYEQYF; CDR3nt: TGTGCCAGCAGTCTGTCCCGGGGGGCGGGAACCTACGAGCAGTACTTC
d_gene: .; abundance: .; v_gene: TRBV7-2; j_gene: TRBJ1-2; CDR3aa: CASSSQGHGYTF; CDR3nt: TGTGCCAGCAGCTCACAGGGCCACGGCTACACCTTC
d_gene: .; abundance: .; v_gene: TRBV7-9; j_gene: TRBJ2-2; CDR3aa: CASSVRSYTGELFF; CDR3nt: TGTGCCAGCAGCGTACGTAGTTACACCGGGGAGCTGTTTTTT
d_gene: TRBD2; abundance: .; v_gene: TRBV5-1; j_gene: TRBJ2-3; CDR3aa: CASSLVGTSQTDTQYF; CDR3nt: TGCGCCAGCAGCTTGGTCGGGACTAGCCAAACCGATACGCAGTATTTT
d_gene: TRBD1; abundance: .; v_gene: TRBV5-4; j_gene: TRBJ2-7; CDR3aa: CASSFDRDSTYEQYF; CDR3nt: TGTGCCAGCAGCTTCGACCGGGACAGTACCTACGAGCAGTACTTC
d_gene: TRBD1; abundance: .; v_gene: TRBV28; j_gene: TRBJ1-2; CDR3aa: CASSSSGQGNYGYTF; CDR3nt: TGTGCCAGCAGTTCATCGGGACAGGGGAACTATGGCTACACCTTC
d_gene: .; abundance: .; v_gene: TRBV18; j_gene: TRBJ2-7; CDR3aa: CASSPGHIPEQYF; CDR3nt: TGTGCCAGCTCACCAGGTCACATCCCCGAGCAGTACTTC
d_gene: TRBD2; abundance: .; v_gene: TRBV7-9; j_gene: TRBJ2-5; CDR3aa: CASSPSSGRAETQYF; CDR3nt: TGTGCCAGCAGCCCTTCTAGCGGTCGGGCGGAGACCCAGTACTTC
d_gene: TRBD2; abundance: .; v_gene: TRBV3-1/TRBV3-2; j_gene: TRBJ2-1; CDR3aa: CASSQDSGGANEQFF; CDR3nt: TGTGCCAGCAGCCAAGACAGCGGGGGGGCTAATGAGCAGTTCTTC
d_gene: TRBD2; abundance: .; v_gene: TRBV3-1/TRBV3-2; j_gene: TRBJ2-3; CDR3aa: CASSQRTGGRADTQYF; CDR3nt: TGTGCCAGCAGCCAAAGGACGGGGGGGAGGGCAGATACGCAGTATTTT
d_gene: .; abundance: .; v_gene: TRBV6-5; j_gene: TRBJ2-2; CDR3aa: CASVDGGELFF; CDR3nt: TGTGCCTCTGTAGATGGCGGGGAGCTGTTTTTT
d_gene: .; abundance: once; v_gene: TRBV7-2; j_gene: TRBJ2-2; CDR3aa: CASSLRRAGELFF; CDR3nt: TGTGCCAGCAGCTTAAGGAGGGCCGGGGAGCTGTTTTTT
d_gene: TRBD1; abundance: .; v_gene: TRBV28; j_gene: TRBJ1-5; CDR3aa: CASSVGTGLNQPQHF; CDR3nt: TGTGCCAGCAGTGTCGGGACAGGCCTCAATCAGCCCCAGCATTTT
d_gene: .; abundance: once; v_gene: TRBV27; j_gene: TRBJ1-6; CDR3aa: CASSITGDNSPLHF; CDR3nt: TGTGCCAGCAGTATCACAGGTGACAATTCACCCCTCCACTTT